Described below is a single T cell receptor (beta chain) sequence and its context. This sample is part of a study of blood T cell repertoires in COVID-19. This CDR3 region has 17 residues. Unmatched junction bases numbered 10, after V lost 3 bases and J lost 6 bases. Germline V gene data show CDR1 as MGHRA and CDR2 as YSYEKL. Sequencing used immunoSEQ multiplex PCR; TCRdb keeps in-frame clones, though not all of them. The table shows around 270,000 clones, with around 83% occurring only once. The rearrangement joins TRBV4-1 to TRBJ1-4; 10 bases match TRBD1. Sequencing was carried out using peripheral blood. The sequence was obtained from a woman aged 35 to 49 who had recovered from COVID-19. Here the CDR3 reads CASSQYSTGGGDEKLFF. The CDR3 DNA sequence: TGCGCCAGCAGCCAGTACTCGACAGGGGGCGGTGATGAAAAACTGTTTTTT.